The sample holds many counts of the clone carrying this TCR beta chain. What it binds is not known. Clinical symptoms, serum thyroxine, TRAb, thyroid ultrasound and orbital computed tomography were relied on for diagnosis. The authors isolated PBMCs from around 10 ml of fresh peripheral blood. Beta-chain TCR CDR3 regions were amplified from RNA transcripts. Amplification began with first-round RT-PCR using HTBI primers, then second-round multiplex PCR was performed. TCRdb recomputed calls from the multiplex PCR reads with MiXCR, one row per CDR3 protein. Among 620,000 or so distinct CDR3 sequences listed, approximately 22% were seen once. The data are from a study of Graves' ophthalmopathy and Graves' hyperthyroidism. Study observations and caveats: As the model predicted ophthalmopathy progression, it achieved a sensitivity of roughly 69% and a specificity of about 72%.

The V gene lost 5 bases and the J gene lost 1 base, with 17 bases spanning the gap. The CDR3 extends over 16 amino acids. CDR1 is DFQATT, CDR2 SNEGSKA, per germline (reference sequence). Material: peripheral blood. The chain joins TRBV20-1 to TRBJ2-2, with D maybe TRBD1 (5 bases). The sequence derives from a woman aged 18-29 years with stable Graves' hyperthyroidism. Some clones in this sample may be carry-over from other donors' samples. CDR3 loop: CSAFEFGQGNTGELFF. As DNA, the CDR3 is TGCAGTGCTTTTGAGTTTGGGCAGGGGAACACCGGGGAGCTGTTTTTT.